These 11 T cell receptor beta chains were all obtained from the same sample, sequenced in a study of OX40 agonist ivuxolimab in advanced cancers. Library method: the immunoSEQ multiplex PCR assay. Here the immuneACCESS table is served through TCRdb, limited to in-frame sequences with V and J called. Missing clones are a known gap in these copies; in checked studies unresolved V genes cover under half, and the rest lacks a known reason. The sample table records some 80,000 clones; around nine tenths of these occur just once. The ten largest clones represent less than 3% of the sample. Here the sequenced sample was CD4+ or CD8+ T cells sorted from blood, taken in a trial of the OX40 agonist ivuxolimab. The receptors were sampled from an adult with an advanced solid tumor such as melanoma, head and neck, liver or kidney cancer.

Concerning this clone: The conserved closing phenylalanine or tryptophan is absent in this CDR3, likely reflecting a read error. The chain joins TRBV28 to TRBJ2-7; 8 nucleotides line up with TRBD2. Germline CDR1 and CDR2: MDHEN and SYDVKM. With V trimmed by 6 bases and J by 2 bases, 9 bases remained unmatched. CDR3 length: 15 residues. The CDR3 loop reads CASSPSGGSTYEQYR. As DNA, the CDR3 is TGTGCCAGCAGCCCAAGCGGGGGCTCAACCTACGAGCAGTACAGG.

The chain is built from TRBV6-1 and TRBJ2-7, with D perhaps TRBD2 (5 bases). This CDR3 spans 14 amino acids. Trimming pared 0 bases from V and 7 bases from J, leaving 13 bases between. The germline V gene has CDR1 MNHNS and CDR2 SASEGT. The CDR3 DNA is TGTGCCAGCAGTGAAGCTGAGTGGTCGGGGGAGCAGTACTTC. Residues: CASSEAEWSGEQYF.

V usage is TRBV27 and J usage is TRBJ2-1, with 9 bases fitting TRBD2. Germline V gene data show CDR1 as MNHEY and CDR2 as SMNVEV (reference sequence). This CDR3 is 15 amino acids long. J lost 7 bases, V lost 5 bases, and 9 bases had no gene match. The CDR3 protein is CASSPGREGRNEQFF. CDR3 bases: TGTGCCAGCAGTCCAGGGCGGGAGGGCCGGAATGAGCAGTTCTTC.

V gene TRBV20-1 combines with J gene TRBJ2-3; D gene uncertain. There are 10 residues in the CDR3. Germline V gives CDR1 DFQATT, CDR2 SNEGSKA (reference sequence). The V end lost 6 bases, the J end lost 8 bases, and 9 bases lay between the germline ends. The DNA for the CDR3 is TGCAGTGCCCTGTTTGGTACGCAGTATTTT. This translates into CSALFGTQYF.

V is TRBV18 and J is TRBJ1-2, with D hard to call. Germline-derived CDR1 and CDR2 are KGHSH and LQKENI. The CDR3 spans 15 residues. V was clipped by 3 bases and J by 5 bases, with 16 bases between them. CDR3 sequence: CASSPLVGWEYGYTF. The CDR3 region has the DNA TGTGCCAGCTCACCTCTAGTGGGGTGGGAATATGGCTACACCTTC.

The chain combines TRBV7-2 with TRBJ2-1, with D possibly matching TRBD2 (5 bases). CDR1 is SGHTA, CDR2 FQGNSA, per germline. The CDR3 is made up of 18 amino acids. V lost 5 bases, J lost 0 bases, and 20 bases lay in between. The CDR3 region is CASSRDGPQRSSYNEQFF. The CDR3 bases are TGTGCCAGCAGCCGGGATGGTCCACAGCGCAGCTCCTACAATGAGCAGTTCTTC.

This chain connects TRBV4-1 to TRBJ2-7; TRBD2 is a possible D gene (5 bases). The CDR3 is 15 amino acids. Germline assignment: CDR1 MGHRA and CDR2 YSYEKL. V lost 0 bases, J lost 6 bases, and 15 bases lay in between. The CDR3 bases are TGCGCCAGCAGCCAAGATTTCGTTTCGGGAAGCGAGCAGTACTTC. Amino acids: CASSQDFVSGSEQYF.

J is TRBJ2-7 and V is TRBV27, with 10 positions matching TRBD2. There are 15 residues in the CDR3. Germline trimming cut 6 bases from V and 6 bases from J; bases unmatched to any gene: 11. The V gene's germline CDR1 is MNHEY and CDR2 SMNVEV (reference sequence). The CDR3 sequence is CASRARASGSGEQYF. For the CDR3, the DNA is TGTGCCAGCAGAGCAAGGGCTAGCGGGAGCGGCGAGCAGTACTTC.

J is TRBJ2-1 and V is TRBV5-5, with 10 bases fitting TRBD2. The J segment lost 8 bases and the V segment lost 0 bases, leaving 5 bases of the junction unmatched. In germline, CDR1 is SGHKS, CDR2 YYEKEE (reference sequence). The CDR3 consists of 15 residues. CDR3 sequence (DNA): TGTGCCAGCAGCTTGGTGGCCCTAGCGGGGGATGAGCAGTTCTTC. Its translation: CASSLVALAGDEQFF. Based on the CDR3 plus reference TRBV5-5 and TRBJ2-1, the full variable domain is DAGVTQSPTHLIKTRGQQVTLRCSPISGHKSVSWYQQVLGQGPQFIFQYYEKEERGRGNFPDRFSARQFPNYSSELNVNALLLGDSALYLCASSLVALAGDEQFFGPGTRLTVL.

The chain joins TRBV2 to TRBJ2-7; no clear D. The CDR3 loop spans 13 amino acids. The V gene lost 7 bases and the J gene lost 0 bases, with 10 bases spanning the gap. Germline CDR1 SNHLY, CDR2 FYNNEI. The CDR3 here is CASKKESSYEQYF. The CDR3 bases are TGTGCCAGCAAAAAGGAGAGCTCCTACGAGCAGTACTTC.

The chain combines TRBV5-4 with TRBJ2-5; D is uncertain. Germline V CDR1 and CDR2: SGHNT, YYREEE (reference sequence). Trimming took 3 bases from V and 3 from J, leaving 15 bases between them. The CDR3 contains 15 residues. CDR3 sequence: CASSSPKMGKETQYF. CDR3 bases: TGTGCCAGCAGCTCCCCCAAGATGGGAAAAGAGACCCAGTACTTC.